The rows below give T cell receptor beta chains drawn from one sample of a study of blood T cells in healthy people across ages. A single record per CDR3 protein comes from TCRdb applying MiXCR to the 5' RACE reads. The sample shows some 1,800,000 distinct CDR3 sequences, about 39% of them seen only once. What was sequenced was blood. The receptors stem from a human donor in good health. The CDR3 runs from the conserved cysteine through the conserved F or W. The D gene is left open where the match is weak. Clone sizes are given selectively: once, few, many, or a class where the clone is expanded.

d_gene: TRBD1
abundance: many
v_gene: TRBV7-2
j_gene: TRBJ2-5
CDR3nt: TGTGCCAGCAGCACAGGGGAGAGGGCCCAAGAGACCCAGTACTTC
CDR3aa: CASSTGERAQETQYF

d_gene: TRBD1
abundance: -
v_gene: TRBV10-3
j_gene: TRBJ1-2
CDR3nt: TGTGCCATCAGCCAGGGGGCTGACTATGGCTACACCTTC
CDR3aa: CAISQGADYGYTF

d_gene: -
abundance: -
v_gene: TRBV7-2
j_gene: TRBJ2-1
CDR3nt: TGTGCCAGCAGCTTAGGTTTCGCCAACAATGAGCAGTTCTTC
CDR3aa: CASSLGFANNEQFF

d_gene: -
abundance: -
v_gene: TRBV5-1
j_gene: TRBJ2-4
CDR3nt: TGCGCCAGCAGCTTACCCTCGGCTGACATTCAGTACTTC
CDR3aa: CASSLPSADIQYF

d_gene: -
abundance: many
v_gene: TRBV20-1
j_gene: TRBJ1-2
CDR3nt: TGCAGTGCTAGAGAGGGCGGTAACTATGGCTACACCTTC
CDR3aa: CSAREGGNYGYTF

d_gene: -
abundance: -
v_gene: TRBV4-2
j_gene: TRBJ2-7
CDR3nt: TGTGCCAGCCGGGAGACAGGCTCCGGCTCCTACGAGCAGTACTTC
CDR3aa: CASRETGSGSYEQYF

d_gene: -
abundance: -
v_gene: TRBV6-2/TRBV6-3
j_gene: TRBJ2-7
CDR3nt: TGTGCCAGCAGTCACGATACTAGTTCTAGCGAGCAGTACTTC
CDR3aa: CASSHDTSSSEQYF

d_gene: -
abundance: -
v_gene: TRBV27
j_gene: TRBJ1-2
CDR3nt: TGTGCCAGCAGTTTCGATTCAGGGTATTTCAATGGCTACACCTTC
CDR3aa: CASSFDSGYFNGYTF

d_gene: -
abundance: few
v_gene: TRBV7-2
j_gene: TRBJ1-2
CDR3nt: TGTGCCAGCAGCTTTAGGGAAGGGGCTTTCGGACGAGGCTACACCTTC
CDR3aa: CASSFREGAFGRGYTF

d_gene: -
abundance: once
v_gene: TRBV5-5
j_gene: TRBJ1-1
CDR3nt: TGTGCCAGCAGCTCGTTGGGGGCGGGTGAAGCTTTCTTT
CDR3aa: CASSSLGAGEAFF

d_gene: TRBD1
abundance: few
v_gene: TRBV28
j_gene: TRBJ2-3
CDR3nt: TGTGCCAGCAGTTTACTTTACAGGGGCCCCCAGTATTTT
CDR3aa: CASSLLYRGPQYF

d_gene: -
abundance: few
v_gene: TRBV29-1
j_gene: TRBJ1-2
CDR3nt: TGCAGCGGAGACAGCACAGATAACTATGGCTACACCTTC
CDR3aa: CSGDSTDNYGYTF

d_gene: -
abundance: -
v_gene: TRBV6-2/TRBV6-3
j_gene: TRBJ2-1
CDR3nt: TGTGCCAGCAGTTTAGGGAAACATACAAAGGGTGTTGATGAGCAGTTCTTC
CDR3aa: CASSLGKHTKGVDEQFF

d_gene: -
abundance: -
v_gene: TRBV15
j_gene: TRBJ1-2
CDR3nt: TGTGCCACCAGCAGAGATCGCGGAGGGGGGGTTTATGGCTACACCTTC
CDR3aa: CATSRDRGGGVYGYTF

d_gene: -
abundance: -
v_gene: TRBV7-9
j_gene: TRBJ1-1
CDR3nt: TGTGCCAGCACGTACAGGGAAGCTGAAGCTTTCTTT
CDR3aa: CASTYREAEAFF

d_gene: -
abundance: many
v_gene: TRBV7-2
j_gene: TRBJ2-3
CDR3nt: TGTGCCAGCAGCTTAGTCGGCAACACAGATACGCAGTATTTT
CDR3aa: CASSLVGNTDTQYF

d_gene: -
abundance: -
v_gene: TRBV6-1
j_gene: TRBJ2-3
CDR3nt: TGTGCCAGCAGTGAAGCGACGTGGGCAGATACGCAGTATTTT
CDR3aa: CASSEATWADTQYF

d_gene: -
abundance: -
v_gene: TRBV6-1
j_gene: TRBJ2-6
CDR3nt: TGTGCCAGCAGTGAAGCGCGATTCGCTGGGGCCAACGTCCTGACTTTC
CDR3aa: CASSEARFAGANVLTF

d_gene: -
abundance: few
v_gene: TRBV6-1
j_gene: TRBJ2-7
CDR3nt: TGTGCCAGCAGTGAAGGCAGGCCACCCTACGAGCAGTACTTC
CDR3aa: CASSEGRPPYEQYF

d_gene: TRBD2
abundance: -
v_gene: TRBV4-1
j_gene: TRBJ2-1
CDR3nt: TGCGCCAGCAGCTTGAGCGGGGTAAAAGATGAGCAGTTCTTC
CDR3aa: CASSLSGVKDEQFF

d_gene: TRBD1
abundance: many
v_gene: TRBV5-6
j_gene: TRBJ2-4
CDR3nt: TGTGCCAGCAGCTGGGGACAGTACAAAAACATTCAGTACTTC
CDR3aa: CASSWGQYKNIQYF

d_gene: -
abundance: -
v_gene: TRBV29-1
j_gene: TRBJ2-7
CDR3nt: TGCAGCGTTGATTCCGGGGCCGCCTGCGAGCAGGACTTC
CDR3aa: CSVDSGAACEQDF

d_gene: -
abundance: -
v_gene: TRBV2
j_gene: TRBJ1-1
CDR3nt: TGTGCCAGCGATGAAAGAGAGGACACTGAAGCTTTCTTT
CDR3aa: CASDEREDTEAFF

d_gene: -
abundance: few
v_gene: TRBV27
j_gene: TRBJ2-7
CDR3nt: TGTGCCAGCCACCAGGGTGGGTCCTTTGTGAGTGAGCAGTACTTC
CDR3aa: CASHQGGSFVSEQYF

d_gene: -
abundance: once
v_gene: TRBV4-2
j_gene: TRBJ2-3
CDR3nt: TGTGCCAGCAGCCCCGCTAGCACTTTGACAGATACGCAGTATTTT
CDR3aa: CASSPASTLTDTQYF

d_gene: -
abundance: few
v_gene: TRBV7-8
j_gene: TRBJ1-2
CDR3nt: TGTGCCAGCAGCTTAAACCGTCTCAACTATGGCTACACCTTC
CDR3aa: CASSLNRLNYGYTF

d_gene: -
abundance: few
v_gene: TRBV7-9
j_gene: TRBJ2-4
CDR3nt: TGTGCCAGCAGCTTAGCAGTCCTACAGAACAAAAACATTCAGTACTTC
CDR3aa: CASSLAVLQNKNIQYF

d_gene: -
abundance: few
v_gene: TRBV7-3
j_gene: TRBJ1-1
CDR3nt: TGTGCCAGCAGTTTTAAACCCTCAGGGAAGGGAACTGAAGCTTTCTTT
CDR3aa: CASSFKPSGKGTEAFF

d_gene: TRBD1
abundance: many
v_gene: TRBV7-2
j_gene: TRBJ2-5
CDR3nt: TGCGCCAGCAGCCCCAGGGGGCCCCAAGAGACCCAGTACTTC
CDR3aa: CASSPRGPQETQYF

d_gene: TRBD1
abundance: -
v_gene: TRBV3-1
j_gene: TRBJ1-2
CDR3nt: TGTGCCAGCAGCCACTCGGACAGGGGGCTAACGGGCTACACCTTC
CDR3aa: CASSHSDRGLTGYTF

d_gene: TRBD2
abundance: -
v_gene: TRBV7-3
j_gene: TRBJ2-1
CDR3nt: TGTGCCAGCAGCTCTCGGGGGGGTCTTGAGCAGTTCTTC
CDR3aa: CASSSRGGLEQFF

d_gene: -
abundance: -
v_gene: TRBV20-1
j_gene: TRBJ1-1
CDR3nt: TGCAGTGCTAGGTTCGAAACTGAAGCTTTCTTT
CDR3aa: CSARFETEAFF

d_gene: -
abundance: -
v_gene: TRBV6-1
j_gene: TRBJ1-2
CDR3nt: TGTGCCAGCAGCCCAAGAGGGTTGGGGCATAAGCCTAACTATGGCTACACCTTC
CDR3aa: CASSPRGLGHKPNYGYTF

d_gene: -
abundance: -
v_gene: TRBV7-6
j_gene: TRBJ1-5
CDR3nt: TGTGCCAGCAGCTGGGTTCAGGGCAGCGGTCAGCCCCAGCATTTT
CDR3aa: CASSWVQGSGQPQHF

d_gene: -
abundance: -
v_gene: TRBV29-1
j_gene: TRBJ2-5
CDR3nt: TGCAGCGTTGCCCCTTCGACTGTGGAGACCCAGTACTTC
CDR3aa: CSVAPSTVETQYF

d_gene: -
abundance: few
v_gene: TRBV9
j_gene: TRBJ1-6
CDR3nt: TGTGCCAGCAGCGTAGAAGGGGACGGAAATTCACCCCTCCACTTT
CDR3aa: CASSVEGDGNSPLHF

d_gene: -
abundance: -
v_gene: TRBV5-1
j_gene: TRBJ2-5
CDR3nt: TGCGCCGGCAGCTTGTCGTCGGGGGTGGAGACCCAGTACTTC
CDR3aa: CAGSLSSGVETQYF

d_gene: -
abundance: -
v_gene: TRBV7-2
j_gene: TRBJ2-5
CDR3nt: TGTGCCAGCAGCTTAGCGGTTGGCGTAGAGACCCAGTACTTC
CDR3aa: CASSLAVGVETQYF

d_gene: -
abundance: few
v_gene: TRBV6-2/TRBV6-3
j_gene: TRBJ1-2
CDR3nt: TGTGCCAGCAGTTACTCATCAGGGGTTTATGGCTACACCTTC
CDR3aa: CASSYSSGVYGYTF

d_gene: TRBD1
abundance: -
v_gene: TRBV29-1
j_gene: TRBJ2-5
CDR3nt: TGCAGCGTCGACAGGGATTCCGGCCAAGAGACCCAGTACTTC
CDR3aa: CSVDRDSGQETQYF

d_gene: -
abundance: -
v_gene: TRBV6-5
j_gene: TRBJ2-4
CDR3nt: TGTGCCAGCAGCAGTATCCGGGACGCCGCCAAAAACATTCAGTACTTC
CDR3aa: CASSSIRDAAKNIQYF

d_gene: TRBD1
abundance: few
v_gene: TRBV5-1
j_gene: TRBJ2-7
CDR3nt: TGCGCCAGCACTGAGACAGGGGTCCACGAGCAGTACTTC
CDR3aa: CASTETGVHEQYF